These 20 T cell receptor beta chains were all obtained from the same sample, sequenced in a study of cytomegalovirus exposure and HLA in healthy donors. PCR involved 60 Vbeta and 13 Jbeta primers. Generated by immunoSEQ multiplex PCR, the TCRdb table keeps only in-frame clones and is missing some. The sample yields around 200,000 clones, 84% seen once. The specimen sequenced was PBMCs. The receptors were sampled from a girl under 10 years old in good health and CMV-seropositive.

The CDR3 reads CASSLGLGGYEQYF. The CDR3 DNA follows: TGTGCCAGCAGCTTAGGCCTGGGAGGGTACGAGCAGTACTTC. The chain carries TRBV7-2 and TRBJ2-7; 7 bases agree with TRBD2. Trimming at V came to 1 base and at J to 4 bases, leaving 4 bases not matched to a gene. Germline V lookup: CDR1 SGHTA, CDR2 FQGNSA. The CDR3 covers 14 residues.

The chain joins TRBV7-3 to TRBJ2-1; 8 bases agree with TRBD1. Germline CDR1 reads SGHTA; CDR2 reads FQGTGA. The CDR3 runs 13 residues. V was pared by 5 bases and J by 6 bases, with 3 bases of the junction left unmatched. The CDR3 is CASSGTGFNEQFF. Written as DNA, the CDR3 is TGTGCCAGCAGCGGGACAGGTTTCAATGAGCAGTTCTTC.

J is TRBJ1-4 and V is TRBV28; 12 bases agree with TRBD1. The trim removed 5 bases at V and 12 bases at J, leaving 10 bases unmatched. The CDR3 spans 15 residues. The V gene's germline CDR1 is MDHEN and CDR2 SYDVKM. CDR3 sequence (DNA): TGTGCCAGCAGTGTAACCGGGACAGGGGGCGGGGAACTGTTTTTT. Protein sequence: CASSVTGTGGGELFF.

This chain links TRBV7-3 with TRBJ2-1; D possibly corresponds to TRBD2 (7 bases). Trimming removed 5 bases at V and 8 bases at J, with 13 bases between. From germline, CDR1 is SGHTA and CDR2 FQGTGA. The CDR3 length is 13 residues. CDR3 residues: CASSRRGADEQFF. CDR3 DNA: TGTGCCAGCAGCCGCCGGGGGGCCGATGAGCAGTTCTTC.

The chain links TRBV7-6 to TRBJ1-3; 7 nucleotides align to TRBD1. This CDR3 has 18 amino acids. J gave up 0 bases and V 1 base, and 9 bases lay outside the gene matches. Germline V gives CDR1 SGHVS, CDR2 FNYEAQ. CDR3 loop: CASSLVMAGGLSGNTIYF. Here the CDR3 DNA reads TGTGCCAGCAGCTTAGTCATGGCAGGGGGACTCTCTGGAAACACCATATATTTT.

The rearrangement uses TRBV7-8 and TRBJ2-7, with 9 positions matching TRBD2. The CDR3 totals 16 residues. The junction had 9 bases not matched to a gene; V was cut back by 5 bases and J by 1 base. CDR1 and CDR2 (germline): SGHVS, FQNEAQ. The CDR3 protein is CASSRGAGGLSYEQYF. The CDR3 region has the DNA TGTGCCAGCAGCCGAGGAGCGGGAGGCTTGTCCTACGAGCAGTACTTC.

The V gene is TRBV12-5, the J gene TRBJ2-7; 7 bases are shared with TRBD2. The CDR3 is made up of 17 amino acids. CDR1 is LGHNT and CDR2 is FRNRAP in the germline V gene. Losses at the gene ends were 4 bases for V and 5 bases for J; bases not matched to a gene: 17. CDR3: CASGSAAVLREPDEQYF. In DNA, the CDR3 is TGTGCTAGTGGTTCTGCTGCTGTTTTGCGGGAGCCCGACGAGCAGTACTTC.

The chain employs TRBV9 and TRBJ1-5; TRBD1 matches at 7 bases. Germline values: CDR1 SGDLS, CDR2 YYNGEE. Losses at the gene ends were 3 bases for V and 3 bases for J; bases not matched to a gene: 3. This CDR3 is built from 14 residues. CDR3 coding DNA: TGTGCCAGCAGCGCCGGGACAGACAATCAGCCCCAGCATTTT. It yields the protein CASSAGTDNQPQHF.

The chain employs TRBV30 and TRBJ1-5; D remains ambiguous. The CDR3 is 12 amino acids. The germline gives CDR1 GTSNPN, CDR2 SVGIG (reference sequence). V lost 0 bases to trimming and J lost 6 bases, with 6 bases between them. CDR3 coding DNA: TGTGCCTGGAGTGTTGCCGGTCAGCCCCAGCATTTT. Protein: CAWSVAGQPQHF.

This sequence joins TRBV19 and TRBJ1-1, with 9 bases identical to TRBD1. V trimming: 6 bases; J trimming: 3 bases; junction bases outside the gene matches: 5. This CDR3 is 14 amino acids long. Germline V CDR1 and CDR2: LNHDA, SQIVND (reference sequence). CDR3 in DNA: TGTGCCAGTAGGGGGGACAGGGACTACACTGAAGCTTTCTTT. The encoded protein is CASRGDRDYTEAFF. The variable domain in full, with the rest retrieved from reference TRBV19 and TRBJ1-1, is DGGITQSPKYLFRKEGQNVTLSCEQNLNHDAMYWYRQDPGQGLRLIYYSQIVNDFQKGDIAEGYSVSREKKESFPLTVTSAQKNPTAFYLCASRGDRDYTEAFFGQGTRLTVV.

The chain uses TRBV30 and TRBJ2-5, with 7 bases matching TRBD2. The DNA end is more similar to TRBJ2-7, so the J call may be wrong. The CDR3 is 15 residues long. Germline V lookup: CDR1 GTSNPN, CDR2 SVGIG (reference sequence). The CDR3 nucleotides read TGTGCCTGGAGTACTAGCGCCGACAGAGATTACGAGCAGTACTTC. Amino acids: CAWSTSADRDYEQYF.

The rearrangement links TRBV7-6 to TRBJ2-7; 7 bases are shared with TRBD2. In germline, CDR1 is SGHVS, CDR2 FNYEAQ. CDR3 length: 15 residues. Losses at the gene ends were 5 bases for V and 4 bases for J; bases not matched to a gene: 11. The CDR3 here is CASSNPLAEPYEQYF. The CDR3 region has the DNA TGTGCCAGCAGCAACCCCCTAGCGGAGCCATACGAGCAGTACTTC.

This clone was picked up one time. The chain is built from TRBV9 and TRBJ1-3; D is unresolved. The CDR3 covers 16 residues. Germline loops: CDR1 SGDLS, CDR2 YYNGEE. Between the trimmed V and J ends, which lost 2 bases and 0 bases, there was a span of 12 bases. CDR3 residues: CASSVGAGDSGNTIYF. The CDR3 coding sequence is TGTGCCAGCAGCGTGGGAGCAGGCGACTCTGGAAACACCATATATTTT.

On this clone: Relative to the germline gene, one junction end is altered; a read error may explain this. CDR3 coding DNA: TGTGCCAGCAGCTTAGACCTAACAGGGGCCGCCTCCTTT. Its protein product is CASSLDLTGAASF. The chain links TRBV11-3 to TRBJ1-1, with 7 bases fitting TRBD1. The CDR3 has 13 residues. Germline CDR1 and CDR2: SGHNT and YENEEA.

V is TRBV5-1 and J is TRBJ2-7; 9 bases are a match to TRBD1. The CDR3 is 13 residues long. CDR1 and CDR2 from the germline V gene are SGHRS and YFSETQ. After removal of 5 bases from V and 6 bases from J, the junction contained 6 bases not matched to a gene. CDR3 in amino acids: CASRWDRDGEQYF. Written as DNA, the CDR3 is TGCGCCAGCAGATGGGACAGGGATGGCGAGCAGTACTTC.

The chain links TRBV25-1 to TRBJ2-1, with 9 positions matching TRBD1. In germline, CDR1 is MGHDK, CDR2 SYGVNS. The CDR3 covers 18 residues. V lost 3 bases to trimming and J lost 3 bases; unmatched junction nucleotides: 12. CDR3 sequence (DNA): TGTGCCAGCAGTGATACCCCCAAGGACAGGGGTTTCTACAATGAGCAGTTCTTC. As protein: CASSDTPKDRGFYNEQFF.

The gene calls are TRBV5-1 and TRBJ2-1, with TRBD2 as a possible D gene (7 bases). This CDR3 is 16 amino acids long. V lost 0 bases, J lost 3 bases, and 13 bases lay in between. Germline lookup yields CDR1 SGHRS and CDR2 YFSETQ. The CDR3 region is CASSLVGGANYNEQFF. The CDR3 DNA follows: TGCGCCAGCAGCTTGGTGGGGGGGGCTAACTACAATGAGCAGTTCTTC.

The chain is built from TRBV25-1 and TRBJ2-3, with a tentative D call TRBD2 (7 bases). V gave up 6 bases and J gave up 5 bases, with 15 bases separating them. The CDR3 covers 14 residues. From germline, CDR1 is MGHDK and CDR2 SYGVNS. Written as DNA, the CDR3 is TGTGCCAGCAGGGACGGACAGCGGGGAGATACGCAGTATTTT. Translated: CASRDGQRGDTQYF.

The chain carries TRBV18 and TRBJ2-1; the D gene is possibly TRBD1 (6 bases). The CDR3 is 13 amino acids. From germline, CDR1 is KGHSH and CDR2 LQKENI. V lost 5 bases and J lost 5, with 10 bases in between. The DNA of the CDR3 is TGTGCCAGCTCAACAGGGAGAAACAATGAGCAGTTCTTC. Translating gives CASSTGRNNEQFF. Together with reference TRBV18 and TRBJ2-1, the CDR3 gives the full variable domain: NAGVMQNPRHLVRRRGQEARLRCSPMKGHSHVYWYRQLPEEGLKFMVYLQKENIIDESGMPKERFSAEFPKEGPSILRIQQVVRGDSAAYFCASSTGRNNEQFFGPGTRLTVL.

This clone occurred once. The CDR3: CASKASGRAVYEQYF. The DNA of the CDR3 is TGTGCCAGCAAGGCTAGCGGGAGGGCTGTTTACGAGCAGTACTTC. V is TRBV27 and J is TRBJ2-7; 12 nucleotides match TRBD2. CDR3 length equals 15 residues. Germline V CDR1 and CDR2: MNHEY, SMNVEV (reference sequence). The V gene end was trimmed by 7 bases and the J gene end by 4 bases; junction bases not matched to a gene: 8.